The 32 T cell receptor beta chains below all came from one sample that was sequenced in a study of cytotoxic CD8 clonotypes in ibrutinib-treated CLL (dated by TCRdb to the early 2020s). Libraries were built with the immunoSEQ multiplex PCR assay. TCRdb holds this immuneACCESS table with in-frame rearrangements only. Some clones are missing; in checked studies, unresolved V genes explain under half, and the rest has no known cause. This sample gives 250,000 to 350,000 clones in total; roughly four fifths of them show up just once. The ten largest clones represent about 5.7% of the sample. Interpreted using the paper, the time point label stands for: progressive disease on ibrutinib. The source was PBMCs, collected at disease progression, from a patient treated with ibrutinib. Receptor source: a human donor with chronic lymphocytic leukemia.

V usage is TRBV4-3 and J usage is TRBJ2-3, with TRBD1 as a possible D gene (5 bases). The CDR3 contains 15 residues. Germline assignment: CDR1 LGHNA and CDR2 YSLEER. V was shortened by 0 bases and J by 1 base, with 8 bases between the two germline ends. CDR3: CASSQEARGTDTQYF. CDR3 coding DNA: TGCGCCAGCAGCCAAGAAGCCAGGGGCACAGATACGCAGTATTTT.

The rearrangement links TRBV5-1 to TRBJ2-3, with TRBD1 matching over 8 bases. The CDR3 is made up of 15 amino acids. V lost 5 bases, J lost 8 bases, and 13 bases stayed unmatched. CDR1 and CDR2 from the germline V gene are SGHRS and YFSETQ. The DNA of the CDR3 is TGCGCCAGCAGATCGACAGGGGCAAGGATAGGTACGCAGTATTTT. Its translation: CASRSTGARIGTQYF.

This clone occurred once. The V call is TRBV6-5, the J call TRBJ2-7, with D possibly TRBD1 on 5 matching bases. From germline, CDR1 is MNHEY and CDR2 SVGAGI. V lost 0 bases and J 2 bases, leaving 11 bases between the germline ends. The CDR3 has 15 amino acids. This CDR3 reads CASSYSPQVAYEQYF. For the CDR3, the DNA is TGTGCCAGCAGTTACTCTCCACAGGTCGCCTACGAGCAGTACTTC.

The V and J genes are TRBV4-1 and TRBJ2-5, with a possible D match to TRBD2 (6 bases). V was clipped by 2 bases and J by 0 bases, with 13 bases between them. Germline V gene data show CDR1 as MGHRA and CDR2 as YSYEKL. The CDR3 runs to 16 residues. CDR3 in DNA: TGCGCCAGCAGCCAACGGGGGACGGTGTACCAAGAGACCCAGTACTTC. Translation gives CASSQRGTVYQETQYF.

Only a few counts were recorded for this clone. This rearrangement joins TRBV4-1 to TRBJ1-5, with D tentatively TRBD1 (6 bases). In germline, CDR1 is MGHRA, CDR2 YSYEKL. V was clipped by 2 bases and J by 1 base, with 12 bases between them. The length of the CDR3 is 16 residues. The CDR3 here is CASSQSHDRSNQPQHF. DNA of the CDR3: TGCGCCAGCAGCCAATCCCACGACAGGAGCAATCAGCCCCAGCATTTT.

The J gene is TRBJ1-2, the V gene TRBV9, with D maybe TRBD1 (5 bases). V was pared by 4 bases and J by 3 bases, with 13 bases between. Per the germline V gene, CDR1 is SGDLS and CDR2 is YYNGEE. This CDR3 region has 14 residues. The DNA of the CDR3 is TGTGCCAGCAGCAATCAGGGCCGGGACTATGGCTACACCTTC. Its protein product is CASSNQGRDYGYTF.

There are a few counts of this clone. This chain links TRBV14 with TRBJ2-1; the D gene could be TRBD1 or TRBD2 (5 bases each). CDR1 and CDR2 from the germline V gene are SGHDN and FVKESK. The CDR3 is 12 residues long. Trimming removed 1 base from V and 15 bases from J, with 13 bases in between. The CDR3 DNA is TGTGCCAGCAGCCAAGGGAGGACAAGCACGTTCTTC. Translation: CASSQGRTSTFF.

The chain carries TRBV5-1 and TRBJ1-1; D remains ambiguous. Germline CDR1 SGHRS, CDR2 YFSETQ. The V gene lost 0 bases and the J gene lost 1 base, with 7 bases spanning the gap. The CDR3 spans 14 residues. The CDR3 DNA sequence: TGCGCCAGCAGCTTGGACTGGGGGAACACTGAAGCTTTCTTT. Its protein product is CASSLDWGNTEAFF.

This chain uses TRBV19 with TRBJ1-4; D gene uncertain. The CDR3 extends over 12 amino acids. V was shortened by 6 bases and J by 10 bases, with 12 bases between the two germline ends. CDR1 LNHDA and CDR2 SQIVND come from the germline V gene (reference sequence). DNA of the CDR3: TGTGCCAGTAGGACTAACCTCGGAAAACTGTTTTTT. Its protein product is CASRTNLGKLFF.

In the case of this clone: Sequence at one end of the junction differs from germline and may be a read error. The J gene is TRBJ1-2, the V gene TRBV28; D unclear. This CDR3 spans 14 amino acids. Germline lookup yields CDR1 MDHEN and CDR2 SYDVKM. The CDR3 sequence is CASSLSSAAGRLHF. CDR3 nucleotide sequence: TGTGCCAGCAGTTTAAGTTCCGCCGCCGGGAGACTACACTTC.

This chain's CDR3 is CASSERVTDAYNEQFF. CDR3 sequence (DNA): TGTGCCAGCAGTGAAAGGGTGACGGACGCATACAATGAGCAGTTCTTC. The chain combines TRBV2 with TRBJ2-1; D is uncertain. The germline CDR1 and CDR2 sequences are SNHLY and FYNNEI. The CDR3 is 16 residues long. Between the trimmed V and J ends, which lost 2 bases and 4 bases, there was a span of 15 bases.

This clone was seen once. The V gene is TRBV5-1, the J gene TRBJ2-3; 7 bases are a match to TRBD2. CDR1 and CDR2 (germline): SGHRS, YFSETQ. J gave up 5 bases and V 0 bases, and 6 bases lay outside the gene matches. The length of the CDR3 is 15 residues. The CDR3 DNA reads TGCGCCAGCAGCTTGGAAGGCCGGGAGGTAGATACGCAGTATTTT. It is translated as CASSLEGREVDTQYF.

This rearrangement joins TRBV7-2 to TRBJ1-5; TRBD1 agrees at 7 bases. After removal of 5 bases from V and 1 base from J, the junction contained 2 bases not matched to a gene. CDR1 SGHTA and CDR2 FQGNSA come from the germline V gene. The CDR3 runs 14 residues. CDR3 region: CASSVTGSNQPQHF. The CDR3 DNA reads as TGTGCCAGCAGCGTGACAGGGAGCAATCAGCCCCAGCATTTT.

This rearrangement joins TRBV5-3 to TRBJ2-3, with D perhaps given as TRBD1 or TRBD2 (5 bases each). TRBV5-3 is recorded as an ORF, its role being uncertain. The V gene lost 6 bases and the J gene lost 0 bases, with 26 bases spanning the gap. The CDR3 length is 19 residues. The CDR3 sequence is CARNGCSGRLRSSTDTQYF. CDR3 in DNA: TGTGCCAGAAACGGATGTTCAGGGAGACTAAGATCTAGCACAGATACGCAGTATTTT.

The count of this clone is one. This rearrangement joins TRBV29-1 to TRBJ1-2; D is possibly TRBD1 (6 bases). Per germline, CDR1 SQVTM and CDR2 ANQGSEA. The CDR3 spans 14 residues. V lost 4 bases, J lost 1 base, and 13 bases lay in between. Written as DNA, the CDR3 is TGCAGCGTTGCCGAGGACAGCTTTAACTATGGCTACACCTTC. Translating gives CSVAEDSFNYGYTF.

This clone has more than one count but fewer than ten. The V gene is TRBV10-3, the J gene TRBJ2-2, with D uncertain. Germline V gene data show CDR1 as ENHRY and CDR2 as SYGVKD. V lost 2 bases, J lost 5 bases, and 6 bases lay in between. This CDR3 comprises 13 residues. The CDR3 nucleotides read TGTGCCATCAGTGAGGTGGGGACCGGGGAGCTGTTTTTT. Translating it yields CAISEVGTGELFF.

This clone was picked up a small number of times. V is TRBV7-9 and J is TRBJ2-2; tentatively, D is TRBD2 (5 bases). The V gene's germline CDR1 is SEHNR and CDR2 FQNEAQ (reference sequence). The CDR3 has 14 amino acids. V dropped 5 bases and J dropped 2 bases, with 9 bases sitting between them. CDR3 in DNA: TGTGCCAGCAGCGTCACTAGAAACACCGGGGAGCTGTTTTTT. It translates to CASSVTRNTGELFF.

This clone was seen more than once but under ten times. This chain links TRBV2 with TRBJ2-3; D might be TRBD2 (5 bases). Germline CDR1 SNHLY, CDR2 FYNNEI. Trimming took off 4 bases at V and 6 bases at J, with 17 bases between the two ends. This CDR3 has 15 amino acids. The CDR3 here is CASSGPVGERDTQYF. CDR3 in DNA: TGTGCCAGCAGTGGGCCGGTGGGAGAGAGGGATACGCAGTATTTT.

The chain recombines TRBV27 with TRBJ1-3, with a tentative D call TRBD1 (5 bases). Germline V gives CDR1 MNHEY, CDR2 SMNVEV (reference sequence). V was pared by 3 bases and J by 0 bases, with 12 bases between. There are 16 residues in the CDR3. In nucleotides, the CDR3 is TGTGCCAGCAGTTTGAGGACACCTTACTCTGGAAACACCATATATTTT. It encodes CASSLRTPYSGNTIYF.

The CDR3 loop is CASSPLPSGDIAKNIQYF. Written as DNA, the CDR3 is TGTGCCAGCTCACCACTTCCTAGCGGGGACATAGCCAAAAACATTCAGTACTTC. This rearrangement joins TRBV18 to TRBJ2-4, with 9 bases aligning to TRBD2. Germline loops: CDR1 KGHSH, CDR2 LQKENI. V shed 1 base, J shed 0 bases, and the junction held 7 bases outside the gene matches. This CDR3 is built from 18 residues.

The V gene is TRBV7-2, the J gene TRBJ2-3; D unclear. Trimming stripped 0 bases from V and 2 bases from J, with 6 bases between. CDR3 length: 14 amino acids. CDR1 SGHTA and CDR2 FQGNSA come from the germline V gene. DNA of the CDR3: TGTGCCAGCAGCTTAGCTACGGCCACAGATACGCAGTATTTT. Amino acid sequence: CASSLATATDTQYF.

The CDR3 here is CASSFPGQGNEQFF. The DNA of the CDR3 is TGTGCCAGCAGTTTCCCGGGACAGGGGAATGAGCAGTTCTTC. The V call is TRBV28, the J call TRBJ2-1; 10 bases agree with TRBD1. The germline CDR1 and CDR2 sequences are MDHEN and SYDVKM. V was pared by 3 bases and J by 7 bases, with 3 bases of the junction left unmatched. The CDR3 runs 14 residues. Complete variable domain (other parts from reference TRBV28 and TRBJ2-1): DVKVTQSSRYLVKRTGEKVFLECVQDMDHENMFWYRQDPGLGLRLIYFSYDVKMKEKGDIPEGYSVSREKKERFSLILESASTNQTSMYLCASSFPGQGNEQFFGPGTRLTVL.

The chain recombines TRBV7-9 with TRBJ2-6; D gene ambiguous. The CDR3 consists of 18 residues. Germline CDR1 SEHNR, CDR2 FQNEAQ (reference sequence). Between the trimmed V and J ends, which lost 4 bases and 4 bases, there was a span of 20 bases. CDR3 amino acids: CASSSNRKGSAGANVLTF. DNA for the CDR3: TGTGCCAGCAGCTCCAATAGGAAGGGATCGGCCGGGGCCAACGTCCTGACTTTC.

This sequence joins TRBV9 and TRBJ2-7, with TRBD2 matching 11 bases. After removal of 4 bases from V and 2 bases from J, the junction contained 5 bases not matched to a gene. Germline CDR1 SGDLS, CDR2 YYNGEE. The CDR3 contains 15 residues. The CDR3 bases are TGTGCCAGCAGCCTTACTAGCGGGGGAACCTACGAGCAGTACTTC. Protein product: CASSLTSGGTYEQYF.

There are a few counts of this clone. This chain connects TRBV5-4 to TRBJ2-1, with D hard to call. Germline V lookup: CDR1 SGHNT, CDR2 YYREEE (reference sequence). This CDR3 contains 16 residues. Trimming stripped 4 bases from V and 0 bases from J, with 14 bases between. The CDR3 region has the DNA TGTGCCAGCAGCCACCATACGGAGAGCTCCTACAATGAGCAGTTCTTC. It specifies CASSHHTESSYNEQFF.

This clone was seen only a few times. V and J are TRBV27 and TRBJ2-7; the D gene could be TRBD1 or TRBD2 (5 bases each). Germline CDR1 reads MNHEY; CDR2 reads SMNVEV (reference sequence). V was pared by 5 bases and J by 3 bases, with 17 bases between. The CDR3 length is 15 residues. The CDR3 loop reads CASSPRGEYGYEQYF. CDR3 bases: TGTGCCAGCAGTCCGCGAGGGGAATACGGCTACGAGCAGTACTTC.

This clone was seen a few times. The rearrangement links TRBV2 to TRBJ1-3; D remains ambiguous. From germline, CDR1 is SNHLY and CDR2 FYNNEI. The CDR3 runs to 15 residues. V shed 6 bases and J shed 0 bases, with 12 bases lying between them. This chain's CDR3 is CASRLDTSSGNTIYF. CDR3 DNA: TGTGCCAGCAGACTCGACACGAGCTCTGGAAACACCATATATTTT.

The chain recombines TRBV28 with TRBJ2-7; 10 nucleotides agree with TRBD2. Looked up from germline, CDR1 is MDHEN and CDR2 is SYDVKM. This CDR3 comprises 16 residues. J was trimmed by 4 bases and V by 2 bases; bases with no gene match: 8. CDR3 nucleotides: TGTGCCAGCAGTTTAGGCCTAGCGGGAGTAGGATACGAGCAGTACTTC. Translated: CASSLGLAGVGYEQYF.

The rearrangement joins TRBV7-8 to TRBJ2-3; TRBD2 is a possible D gene (6 bases). CDR1 is SGHVS and CDR2 is FQNEAQ in the germline V gene. Trimming removed 1 base from V and 3 bases from J, with 17 bases in between. The CDR3 consists of 17 residues. Here the CDR3 reads CASSLGAGRERTDTQYF. The CDR3 nucleotides read TGTGCCAGCAGCTTAGGCGCTGGACGGGAGCGTACAGATACGCAGTATTTT.

The chain recombines TRBV7-9 with TRBJ1-1; 10 positions match TRBD1. V dropped 5 bases and J dropped 0; count of bases not matched to a gene: 6. The CDR3 is 16 amino acids. Germline assignment: CDR1 SEHNR and CDR2 FQNEAQ (reference sequence). The CDR3 coding sequence is TGTGCCAGCAGCCCCAGACAGGGGGCCCTGAACACTGAAGCTTTCTTT. Amino acid sequence: CASSPRQGALNTEAFF.

The chain carries TRBV5-8 and TRBJ1-3; D remains ambiguous. The CDR3 sequence is 13 residues long. Germline CDR1 SGHTS, CDR2 YDEGEE. Trimming removed 4 bases from V and 0 bases from J, with 5 bases in between. CDR3 sequence reads: CASSINSGNTIYF. DNA of the CDR3: TGTGCCAGCAGCATCAACTCTGGAAACACCATATATTTT. Full variable domain (outside the CDR3, taken from reference TRBV5-8 and TRBJ1-3): EAGVTQSPTHLIKTRGQQATLRCSPISGHTSVYWYQQALGLGLQFLLWYDEGEERNRGNFPPRFSGRQFPNYSSELNVNALELEDSALYLCASSINSGNTIYFGEGSWLTVV.

The CDR3 DNA is TGCGCCAGCAGTGGCGGCAGTGCCCTTTCCGCGAACACCGGGGAGCTGTTTTTT. The encoded protein is CASSGGSALSANTGELFF. The rearrangement links TRBV5-1 to TRBJ2-2; the D is unclear. Trimming stripped 5 bases from V and 0 bases from J, with 20 bases between. The germline V gene has CDR1 SGHRS and CDR2 YFSETQ. The CDR3 consists of 18 residues.